The clone carrying this T cell receptor beta chain was detected a few times. This entry comes from a study of blood T cell repertoires in COVID-19. Germline V gene sequence: CDR1 KGHDR, CDR2 SFDVKD. The V gene end was trimmed by 2 bases and the J gene end by 1 base; junction bases not matched to a gene: 11. This CDR3 has 18 residues. Source study methods: Amplifying reference gene primers gave estimates of nucleated cell counts. Using immunoSEQ multiplex PCR, the repertoire was profiled, and TCRdb retains in-frame clones only, with some absent. D and trimming were read from the DNA, whereas the V and J calls and clone size are those reported in that table. The sample carries tens of thousands of clones, around 68% recorded once.

Specimen: peripheral blood. The chain has TRBV24-1 and TRBJ2-7; 9 nucleotides line up with TRBD1. The clonotype originates from a woman aged 65 to 85 with acute or convalescent COVID-19. CDR3 sequence: CATSDWDRDMWMSYEQYF. DNA of the CDR3: TGTGCCACCAGTGATTGGGACAGGGACATGTGGATGTCCTACGAGCAGTACTTC.